The text below deals with one T cell receptor (beta chain). Its cognate antigen is unknown. Trimming pared 4 bases from V and 8 bases from J, leaving 11 bases between. The CDR3 sequence is 12 residues long. CDR1 and CDR2 (germline): MGHDK, SYGVNS. Random-hexamer reverse transcription was applied to roughly 0.5 to 1 ug RNA. The method of amplification for TCR beta CDR3 was immunoSEQ multiplex PCR, covering 54 Vbeta and 13 Jbeta. In TCRdb, the immunoSEQ multiplex PCR reads were re-called with MiXCR into one record per CDR3 protein. The table lists about 240,000 distinct CDR3 sequences, about 96% of them singletons. The sample is drawn from a study of CD8 T cells in Susac syndrome. Study-wide results and limits: By the study's own acknowledgment, its TCR sequencing and HLA analysis included relatively few individuals.

The sequenced sample was CD4+ T cells from PBMCs. This receptor was identified in a human donor with Susac syndrome. The V call is TRBV25-1, the J call TRBJ1-2; D not resolved. The CDR3 nucleotides are TGTGCCAGCAGTGGAGGGAATGGGGGCTACACCTTC. Protein sequence: CASSGGNGGYTF.